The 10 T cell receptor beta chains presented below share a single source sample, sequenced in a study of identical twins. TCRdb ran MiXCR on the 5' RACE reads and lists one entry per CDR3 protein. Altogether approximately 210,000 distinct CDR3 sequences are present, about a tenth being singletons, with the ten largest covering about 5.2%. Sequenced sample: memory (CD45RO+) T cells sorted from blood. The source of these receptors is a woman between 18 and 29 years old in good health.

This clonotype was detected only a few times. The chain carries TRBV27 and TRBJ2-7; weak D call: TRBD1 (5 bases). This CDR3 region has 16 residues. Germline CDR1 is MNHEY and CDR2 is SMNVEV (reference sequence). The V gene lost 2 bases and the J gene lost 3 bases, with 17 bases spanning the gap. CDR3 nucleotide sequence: TGTGCCAGCAGTTTAGTCGGCAGGGAAGGTGGCTACGAGCAGTACTTC. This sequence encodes CASSLVGREGGYEQYF.

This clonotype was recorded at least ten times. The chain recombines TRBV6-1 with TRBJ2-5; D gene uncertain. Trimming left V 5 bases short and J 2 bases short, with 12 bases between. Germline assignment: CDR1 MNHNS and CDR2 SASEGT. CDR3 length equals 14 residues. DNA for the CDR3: TGTGCCAGCAGTCCAACTACCGTGCAAGAGACCCAGTACTTC. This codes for CASSPTTVQETQYF.

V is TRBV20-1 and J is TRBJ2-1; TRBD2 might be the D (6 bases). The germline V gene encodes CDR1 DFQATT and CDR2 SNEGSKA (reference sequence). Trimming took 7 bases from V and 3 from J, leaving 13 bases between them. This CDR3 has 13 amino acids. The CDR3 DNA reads TGCAGTGTACCCCGGGGGTTCTACAATGAGCAGTTCTTC. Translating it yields CSVPRGFYNEQFF.

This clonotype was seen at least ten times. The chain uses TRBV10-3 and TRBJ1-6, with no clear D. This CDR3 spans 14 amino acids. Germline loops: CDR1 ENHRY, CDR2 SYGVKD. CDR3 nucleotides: TGTGCACACAGTCCAGGACGATATAATTCACCCCTCCACTTT. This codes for CAHSPGRYNSPLHF.

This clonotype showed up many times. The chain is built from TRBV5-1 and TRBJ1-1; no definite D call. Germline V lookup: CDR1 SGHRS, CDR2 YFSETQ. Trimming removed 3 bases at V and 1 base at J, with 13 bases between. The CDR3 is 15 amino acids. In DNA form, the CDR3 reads TGCGCCAGCAGCTGGGGTGCGGCTTCGAACACTGAAGCTTTCTTT. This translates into CASSWGAASNTEAFF.

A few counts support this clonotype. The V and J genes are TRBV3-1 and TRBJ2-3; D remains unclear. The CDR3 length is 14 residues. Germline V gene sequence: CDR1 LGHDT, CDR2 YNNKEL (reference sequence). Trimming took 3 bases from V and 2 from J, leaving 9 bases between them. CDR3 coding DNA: TGTGCCAGCAGCCAGAGAGACATCACAGATACGCAGTATTTT. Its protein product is CASSQRDITDTQYF.

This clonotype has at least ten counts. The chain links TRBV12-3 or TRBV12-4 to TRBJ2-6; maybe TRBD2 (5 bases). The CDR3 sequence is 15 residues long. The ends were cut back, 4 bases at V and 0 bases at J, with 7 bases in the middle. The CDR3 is CASSSGNSGANVLTF. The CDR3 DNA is TGTGCCAGCAGTTCGGGGAACTCTGGGGCCAACGTCCTGACTTTC.

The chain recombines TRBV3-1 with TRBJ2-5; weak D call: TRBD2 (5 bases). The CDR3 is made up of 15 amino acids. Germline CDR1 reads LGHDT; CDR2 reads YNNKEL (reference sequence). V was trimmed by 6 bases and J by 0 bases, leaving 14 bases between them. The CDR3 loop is CASRPRASNQETQYF. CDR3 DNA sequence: TGTGCCAGCAGGCCCCGGGCTAGCAACCAAGAGACCCAGTACTTC.

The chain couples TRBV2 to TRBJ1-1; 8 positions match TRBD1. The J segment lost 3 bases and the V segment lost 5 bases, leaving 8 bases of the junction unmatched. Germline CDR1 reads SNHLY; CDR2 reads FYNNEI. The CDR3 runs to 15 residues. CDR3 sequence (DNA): TGTGCCAGCAGTCGGACAGGGCCCCCCTACACTGAAGCTTTCTTT. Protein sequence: CASSRTGPPYTEAFF.

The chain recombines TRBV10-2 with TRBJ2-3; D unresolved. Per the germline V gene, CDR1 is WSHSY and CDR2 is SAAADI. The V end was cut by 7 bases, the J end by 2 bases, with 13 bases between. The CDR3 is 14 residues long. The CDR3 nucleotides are TGCGCCAGCAAGCAGGAATCAGCCACAGATACGCAGTATTTT. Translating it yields CASKQESATDTQYF.